The entry below describes one T cell receptor (beta chain). These data come from a study of control samples from healthy donors and cancer patients. The germline V gene encodes CDR1 SGHNT and CDR2 YENEEA. The CDR3 runs to 15 residues. J was trimmed by 4 bases and V by 3 bases; bases with no gene match: 5. Here immunoSEQ multiplex PCR was the method, and the copy in TCRdb shows in-frame clones only, minus some. The profile covers some 4,000 clones, with approximately 77% appearing a single time and roughly 9% taken by the ten largest. The sequencing input was formalin-fixed, paraffin-embedded tissue. The TCR sequence derives from a female donor with melanoma. The chain combines TRBV11-3 with TRBJ2-3, with 9 bases fitting TRBD2. CDR3 region: CASSFSGTSPDTQYF. The CDR3 DNA is TGTGCCAGCAGCTTTTCCGGGACTAGCCCAGATACGCAGTATTTT.